These 22 T cell receptor beta chains originate from one sample sequenced in a study of cytomegalovirus exposure and HLA in healthy donors. Primers for the PCR totalled 60 Vbeta and 13 Jbeta. Method: immunoSEQ multiplex PCR; TCRdb's copy keeps in-frame clones and lacks some. In the table there are under 150,000 clones, more than 65% of which are singletons. The sequenced sample consisted of PBMCs. The source is a woman aged 60-75 years in good health and CMV-seropositive.

The chain employs TRBV7-2 and TRBJ1-6; 7 bases are a match to TRBD1. Germline V gene sequence: CDR1 SGHTA, CDR2 FQGNSA. The J segment lost 1 base and the V segment lost 5 bases, leaving 5 bases of the junction unmatched. This CDR3 comprises 16 residues. For the CDR3, the DNA is TGTGCCAGCAGCGAGACAGGGTTTTCCTATAATTCACCCCTCCACTTT. This gives the protein CASSETGFSYNSPLHF. Full variable domain (remainder filled in from reference TRBV7-2 and TRBJ1-6): GAGVSQSPSNKVTEKGKDVELRCDPISGHTALYWYRQSLGQGLEFLIYFQGNSAPDKSGLPSDRFSAERTGGSVSTLTIQRTQQEDSAVYLCASSETGFSYNSPLHFGNGTRLTVT.

J is TRBJ2-4 and V is TRBV29-1; 12 bases fit TRBD2. This CDR3 has 15 amino acids. With 7 bases clipped from V and 2 bases from J, the junction kept 6 bases outside the gene matches. CDR1 is SQVTM and CDR2 is ANQGSEA in the germline V gene. The CDR3 loop reads CSAGTSGSPKNIQYF. DNA for the CDR3: TGCAGCGCCGGGACTAGCGGGTCTCCCAAAAACATTCAGTACTTC.

This chain connects TRBV6-6 to TRBJ1-5, with D uncertain. Germline assignment: CDR1 MNHNY and CDR2 SVGAGI (reference sequence). Trimming cost V 2 bases and J 2 bases, with 13 bases left between them. The CDR3 loop spans 16 amino acids. As DNA, the CDR3 is TGTGCCAGCAGTTACGAACGGAGTATTGGCAATCAGCCCCAGCATTTT. This encodes CASSYERSIGNQPQHF.

The rearrangement links TRBV5-1 to TRBJ2-1; the match to TRBD2 covers 12 bases. The CDR3 loop spans 16 amino acids. V lost 1 base, J lost 9 bases, and 8 bases stayed unmatched. The germline CDR1 and CDR2 sequences are SGHRS and YFSETQ. CDR3 DNA: TGCGCCAGCAGCTTGAAGGCTAGCGGGGGGGCCGGTGAGCAGTTCTTC. Protein product: CASSLKASGGAGEQFF.

This rearrangement joins TRBV29-1 to TRBJ1-5; 8 positions agree with TRBD1. The V segment lost 7 bases and the J segment 6 bases; nucleotides outside the gene matches: 11. The CDR3 covers 14 residues. Germline CDR1 is SQVTM and CDR2 is ANQGSEA. For the CDR3, the DNA is TGCAGCGCCTGTTTTGACAGGGGAAGTCAGCCCCAGCATTTT. Its translation: CSACFDRGSQPQHF.

Regarding this clone: The junction does not match germline at one end; this may be a read error. This chain joins TRBV7-9 and TRBJ1-2, with D possibly matching TRBD1 (6 bases). Looked up from germline, CDR1 is SEHNR and CDR2 is FQNEAQ (reference sequence). This CDR3 is built from 12 residues. CDR3: CSSTLLNRADTF. Here the CDR3 DNA reads TGTTCCAGCACCTTATTGAACAGGGCCGACACCTTC.

The chain carries TRBV19 and TRBJ2-5, with a weak D call TRBD2 (6 bases). The CDR3 is 14 amino acids. The ends were cut back, 7 bases at V and 0 bases at J, with 12 bases in the middle. Germline values: CDR1 LNHDA, CDR2 SQIVND (reference sequence). The CDR3 reads CASTDAGNQETQYF. CDR3 DNA: TGTGCCAGTACAGACGCGGGAAACCAAGAGACCCAGTACTTC.

This chain uses TRBV2 with TRBJ1-3; 12 bases match TRBD1. CDR1 is SNHLY, CDR2 FYNNEI, per germline. The V segment lost 6 bases and the J segment 4 bases; nucleotides outside the gene matches: 4. The length of the CDR3 is 15 residues. CDR3 bases: TGTGCCAGCAGCGCGGGACAGGGGGCGGGAAACACCATATATTTT. It yields the protein CASSAGQGAGNTIYF.

The J gene is TRBJ1-4, the V gene TRBV11-2, with D possibly matching TRBD1 (6 bases). Trimming shortened V by 2 bases and J by 7 bases, and 14 bases separated the two germline ends. The germline V gene has CDR1 SGHAT and CDR2 FQNNGV. The CDR3 is made up of 15 amino acids. CDR3 sequence reads: CASSLNPGQGEKLFF. The CDR3 nucleotides read TGTGCCAGCAGCTTAAATCCGGGACAAGGTGAAAAACTGTTTTTT.

The J gene is TRBJ2-7, the V gene TRBV18; possibly TRBD2 for D (6 bases). From germline, CDR1 is KGHSH and CDR2 LQKENI. The CDR3 extends over 16 amino acids. V dropped 3 bases and J dropped 3 bases, with 18 bases sitting between them. CDR3 DNA: TGTGCCAGCTCACCCTTGGGGACTGGGAGGTTCTACGAGCAGTACTTC. Residues: CASSPLGTGRFYEQYF.

The chain combines TRBV7-9 with TRBJ2-5; D is uncertain. CDR3 length equals 12 residues. Per germline, CDR1 SEHNR and CDR2 FQNEAQ (reference sequence). The V and J ends lost 2 bases and 3 bases respectively, with 4 bases between them. CDR3 amino acids: CASSLYKETQYF. The DNA for the CDR3 is TGTGCCAGCAGCTTATACAAAGAGACCCAGTACTTC.

The chain links TRBV10-3 to TRBJ2-2, with 11 bases matching TRBD2. CDR3 length: 18 amino acids. V gave up 3 bases and J gave up 3 bases; unmatched junction bases: 9. Per germline, CDR1 ENHRY and CDR2 SYGVKD. The CDR3: CAISEWNSGGAYTGELFF. In DNA form, the CDR3 reads TGTGCCATCAGTGAATGGAATAGCGGGGGGGCCTACACCGGGGAGCTGTTTTTT.

V gene TRBV10-3 combines with J gene TRBJ1-1; unclear D gene. In germline, CDR1 is ENHRY, CDR2 SYGVKD. The CDR3 loop spans 15 amino acids. Trimming removed 3 bases from V and 0 bases from J, with 11 bases in between. The CDR3 nucleotides are TGTGCCATCAGTGAACAAGGCAGGATGAACACTGAAGCTTTCTTT. It yields the protein CAISEQGRMNTEAFF.

The V gene is TRBV7-9, the J gene TRBJ2-7; 15 bases map to TRBD2. V shed 4 bases, J shed 3 bases, and the junction held 1 base outside the gene matches. In germline, CDR1 is SEHNR, CDR2 FQNEAQ (reference sequence). This CDR3 region has 15 residues. The CDR3 reads CASSWTSGGVYEQYF. The CDR3, as DNA: TGTGCCAGCAGCTGGACTAGCGGGGGGGTCTACGAGCAGTACTTC.

V gene TRBV13 combines with J gene TRBJ2-1; unclear D gene. Germline values: CDR1 PRHDT, CDR2 FYEKMQ (reference sequence). The CDR3 contains 12 residues. The germline V and J ends were trimmed by 2 bases and 9 bases, with 8 bases remaining between them. Written as DNA, the CDR3 is TGTGCCAGCAGCTTATCCCTCGGTGAGCAGTTCTTC. Its protein product is CASSLSLGEQFF.

The V gene is TRBV9, the J gene TRBJ1-1; maybe TRBD1 (6 bases). The V and J ends lost 0 bases and 4 bases respectively, with 19 bases between them. The CDR3 is made up of 17 amino acids. Germline V gene lookup returns CDR1 SGDLS and CDR2 YYNGEE. The CDR3 bases are TGTGCCAGCAGCGTAGACGGGGGGGGCCCCGTCACCACTGAAGCTTTCTTT. Its translation: CASSVDGGGPVTTEAFF.

This chain uses TRBV28 with TRBJ2-3; 11 bases fit TRBD2. Germline assignment: CDR1 MDHEN and CDR2 SYDVKM. The CDR3 spans 15 residues. The V and J ends lost 7 bases and 4 bases, in that order; junction bases with no gene match: 7. The DNA of the CDR3 is TGTGCCAGCACCCCCGGGACTAGCGGATCAGATACGCAGTATTTT. Its protein product is CASTPGTSGSDTQYF.

CDR3 DNA sequence: TGCGCCAGCGACGACCGGGACAGGGGGTCCTACGAGCAGTACTTC. It encodes CASDDRDRGSYEQYF. The chain uses TRBV5-1 and TRBJ2-7; 11 nucleotides line up with TRBD1. CDR1 SGHRS and CDR2 YFSETQ come from the germline V gene. The V segment lost 7 bases and the J segment 1 base; nucleotides outside the gene matches: 7. The CDR3 totals 15 residues.

A few counts support this clone. V and J are TRBV4-2 and TRBJ1-1; a possible D gene is TRBD1 (6 bases). V was cut by 3 bases and J by 11 bases, with 16 bases left in between. The CDR3 sequence is 13 residues long. Germline loops: CDR1 LGHNA, CDR2 YNFKEQ. Here the CDR3 reads CASSHPNGQGAFF. The CDR3 coding sequence is TGTGCCAGCAGCCATCCTAACGGGCAGGGGGCTTTCTTT.

The V gene is TRBV6-5, the J gene TRBJ1-4, with D perhaps matching TRBD1 (5 bases). The germline gives CDR1 MNHEY, CDR2 SVGAGI. The CDR3 has 15 amino acids. The V and J ends lost 8 bases and 8 bases respectively, with 21 bases between them. In nucleotides, the CDR3 is TGTGCCAGCTCCCTCGCTTGGGGGGAGGGCGAAAAACTGTTTTTT. This gives the protein CASSLAWGEGEKLFF.

V and J are TRBV2 and TRBJ2-3, with 8 bases lining up with TRBD1. The CDR3 has 15 amino acids. Germline V gives CDR1 SNHLY, CDR2 FYNNEI. Unmatched junction bases numbered 13, after V lost 10 bases and J lost 4 bases. The CDR3 loop reads CANAFQGARADTQYF. The CDR3 bases are TGTGCCAACGCCTTCCAGGGGGCGCGCGCAGATACGCAGTATTTT.

This chain joins TRBV6-5 and TRBJ1-2, with unresolved D. The CDR3 is made up of 13 amino acids. Per the germline V gene, CDR1 is MNHEY and CDR2 is SVGAGI. V was pared by 6 bases and J by 4 bases, with 12 bases between. In nucleotides, the CDR3 is TGTGCCAGCAGGGATGCGGGTTCCTATGGCTACACCTTC. It codes for CASRDAGSYGYTF.